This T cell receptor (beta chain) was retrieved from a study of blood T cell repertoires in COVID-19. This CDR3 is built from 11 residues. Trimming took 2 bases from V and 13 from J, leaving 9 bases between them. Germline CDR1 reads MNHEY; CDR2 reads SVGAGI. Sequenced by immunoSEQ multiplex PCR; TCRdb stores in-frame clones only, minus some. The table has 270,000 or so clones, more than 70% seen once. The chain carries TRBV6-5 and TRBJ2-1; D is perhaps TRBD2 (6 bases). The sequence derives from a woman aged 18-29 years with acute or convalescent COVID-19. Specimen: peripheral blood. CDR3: CASSYGTRQFF. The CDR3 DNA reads TGTGCCAGCAGTTACGGGACTCGTCAGTTCTTC.